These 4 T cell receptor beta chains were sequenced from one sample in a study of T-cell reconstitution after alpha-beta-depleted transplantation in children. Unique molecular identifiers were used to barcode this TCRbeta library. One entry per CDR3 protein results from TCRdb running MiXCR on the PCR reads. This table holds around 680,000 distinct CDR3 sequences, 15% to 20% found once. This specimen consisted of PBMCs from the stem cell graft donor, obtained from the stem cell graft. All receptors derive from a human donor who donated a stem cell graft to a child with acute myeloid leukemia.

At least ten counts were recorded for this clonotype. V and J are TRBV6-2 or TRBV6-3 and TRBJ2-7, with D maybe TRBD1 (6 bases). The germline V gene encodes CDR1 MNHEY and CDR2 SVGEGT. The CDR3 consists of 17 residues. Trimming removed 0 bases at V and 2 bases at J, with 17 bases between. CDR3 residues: CASSYSSLGAATYEQYF. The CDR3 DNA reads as TGTGCCAGCAGTTACTCGAGTTTGGGGGCCGCGACCTACGAGCAGTACTTC.

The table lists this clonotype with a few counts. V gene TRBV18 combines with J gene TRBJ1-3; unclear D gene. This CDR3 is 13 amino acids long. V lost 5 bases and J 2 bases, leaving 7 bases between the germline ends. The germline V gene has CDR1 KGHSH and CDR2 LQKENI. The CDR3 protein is CASSGGPGNTIYF. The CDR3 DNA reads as TGTGCCAGCTCAGGCGGCCCTGGAAACACCATATATTTT.

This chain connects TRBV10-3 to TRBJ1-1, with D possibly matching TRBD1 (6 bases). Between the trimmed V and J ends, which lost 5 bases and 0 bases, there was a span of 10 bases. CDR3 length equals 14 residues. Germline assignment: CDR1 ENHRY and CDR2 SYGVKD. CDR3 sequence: CAISSTGMNTEAFF. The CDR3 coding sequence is TGTGCCATCAGTTCTACAGGGATGAACACTGAAGCTTTCTTT.

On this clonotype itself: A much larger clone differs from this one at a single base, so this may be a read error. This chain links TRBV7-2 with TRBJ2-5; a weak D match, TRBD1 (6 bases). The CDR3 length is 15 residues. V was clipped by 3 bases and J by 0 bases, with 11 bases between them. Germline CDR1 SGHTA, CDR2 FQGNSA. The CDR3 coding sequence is TGTGCCAGCAGCTTGGATTGGGGGCACCAAGAGACCCAGTACTTC. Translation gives CASSLDWGHQETQYF.